These T cell receptor beta chains were read from a single sample in a study of T-cell memory formation after mild COVID-19. A single record per CDR3 protein comes from TCRdb applying MiXCR to the 5' RACE reads. The data contain around 340,000 distinct CDR3 sequences, 14% of them singletons. The sequencing input was PBMCs or a T cell subset sorted from them (not recorded which). Source of these receptors: a man aged 18 to 30 who had mild COVID-19 (a few samples of this study predate the infection). Cell type and time point are not known. Both conserved end residues are part of each CDR3. Each record gives: V gene, J gene, D gene, clone size, CDR3 protein, CDR3 DNA. The D gene is left open where the match is weak. Expanded clones are given a class, and other clones once, few, many or no size at all.

TRBV28,TRBJ2-6,.,few,CASSSYQGTGANVLTF,TGTGCCAGCAGTTCGTACCAGGGTACTGGGGCCAACGTCCTGACTTTC
TRBV6-5,TRBJ2-7,.,few,CASSPGANEQYF,TGTGCCAGCAGTCCCGGCGCCAACGAGCAGTACTTC
TRBV9,TRBJ2-1,TRBD2,.,CASSVVSSGGDEQFF,TGTGCCAGCAGCGTAGTTAGTAGCGGGGGGGATGAGCAGTTCTTC
TRBV27,TRBJ1-2,TRBD1,.,CASSHEGTGGSYGYTF,TGTGCCAGCAGTCACGAAGGGACAGGGGGGAGCTATGGCTACACCTTC
TRBV5-4,TRBJ2-5,.,few,CASSFGGRIGETQYF,TGTGCCAGCAGCTTTGGGGGAAGAATAGGAGAGACCCAGTACTTC
TRBV7-3,TRBJ2-3,.,.,CASSLSSGTDTQYF,TGTGCCAGCAGCCTTAGTAGCGGAACAGATACGCAGTATTTT
TRBV5-1,TRBJ2-3,.,few,CASSLAEGGTQYF,TGCGCCAGCAGCTTGGCTGAGGGAGGTACGCAGTATTTT
TRBV3-1,TRBJ2-5,.,.,CASSHLPDMQETQYF,TGTGCCAGCAGCCACCTCCCGGACATGCAAGAGACCCAGTACTTC
TRBV14,TRBJ1-1,.,.,CASSQVGQPNTEAFF,TGTGCCAGCAGCCAAGTCGGACAACCGAACACTGAAGCTTTCTTT
TRBV15,TRBJ2-3,.,.,CATRPRTGTDTQYF,TGTGCCACCAGACCTCGCACTGGCACAGATACGCAGTATTTT
TRBV5-5,TRBJ2-3,TRBD2,.,CASSLFGTSGAGTDTQYF,TGTGCCAGCAGCTTGTTCGGGACTAGCGGGGCGGGCACAGATACGCAGTATTTT
TRBV5-1,TRBJ1-2,TRBD1,.,CASSSPGQGYGYTF,TGCGCCAGCAGCTCACCGGGACAGGGTTATGGCTACACCTTC
TRBV27,TRBJ2-5,.,.,CASIRRAGHTLIQETQYF,TGTGCCAGCATCCGGAGAGCCGGACACACACTGATCCAAGAGACCCAGTACTTC
TRBV20-1,TRBJ2-5,.,.,CSAPGQNGETQYF,TGCAGTGCTCCGGGCCAAAACGGAGAGACCCAGTACTTC
TRBV4-3,TRBJ2-3,TRBD1,.,CASSLRQGILTDTQYF,TGCGCCAGCAGCCTACGACAGGGGATTCTTACAGATACGCAGTATTTT
TRBV27,TRBJ2-1,TRBD2,many,CASSSGTSGGGEQFF,TGTGCCAGCAGTTCGGGGACTAGCGGGGGCGGGGAGCAGTTCTTC
TRBV15,TRBJ2-1,TRBD2,few,CATSRAGTSDGEQFF,TGTGCCACCAGCAGAGCCGGGACTAGCGATGGTGAGCAGTTCTTC
TRBV20-1,TRBJ1-5,.,few,CSARETGQPQHF,TGCAGTGCTAGGGAAACAGGACAGCCCCAGCATTTT
TRBV5-4,TRBJ2-3,.,.,CASSTYWGADTQYF,TGTGCCAGCAGCACCTACTGGGGGGCAGATACGCAGTATTTT
TRBV15,TRBJ1-3,.,few,CATSRDFGAGNTIYF,TGTGCCACCAGCAGAGATTTCGGGGCTGGAAACACCATATATTTT
TRBV5-5,TRBJ2-1,.,many,CASSHDRRTYNEQFF,TGTGCCAGCAGTCACGACAGGCGAACCTACAATGAGCAGTTCTTC
TRBV21-1,TRBJ2-3,.,.,CASRADPPLRVGGTDTQYF,TGTGCCAGCAGGGCGGATCCTCCCCTCCGGGTGGGGGGGACAGATACGCAGTATTTT
TRBV4-1,TRBJ1-6,.,once,CASSQAGHGNSPLHF,TGCGCCAGCAGCCAAGCGGGGCATGGTAATTCACCCCTCCACTTT
TRBV6-1,TRBJ2-1,.,.,CASRGNDYNEQFF,TGTGCCAGCAGAGGGAATGATTACAATGAGCAGTTCTTC
TRBV10-3,TRBJ1-2,TRBD1,.,CAISDGTGTFVDYGYTF,TGTGCCATCAGTGATGGGACAGGGACGTTCGTTGACTATGGCTACACCTTC
TRBV20-1,TRBJ1-5,.,few,CSARDGGRNQPQHF,TGCAGTGCTAGAGATGGAGGTAGGAACCAGCCCCAGCATTTT
TRBV4-3,TRBJ2-1,.,few,CASSQEKAEQFF,TGCGCCAGCAGCCAAGAAAAGGCTGAGCAGTTCTTC
TRBV20-1,TRBJ1-4,TRBD1,few,CSVGTGIGEKLFF,TGCAGTGTAGGGACAGGGATTGGAGAAAAACTGTTTTTT
TRBV9,TRBJ1-5,TRBD1,.,CASSAGQAPYQPQHF,TGTGCCAGCAGCGCCGGACAGGCGCCCTATCAGCCCCAGCATTTT